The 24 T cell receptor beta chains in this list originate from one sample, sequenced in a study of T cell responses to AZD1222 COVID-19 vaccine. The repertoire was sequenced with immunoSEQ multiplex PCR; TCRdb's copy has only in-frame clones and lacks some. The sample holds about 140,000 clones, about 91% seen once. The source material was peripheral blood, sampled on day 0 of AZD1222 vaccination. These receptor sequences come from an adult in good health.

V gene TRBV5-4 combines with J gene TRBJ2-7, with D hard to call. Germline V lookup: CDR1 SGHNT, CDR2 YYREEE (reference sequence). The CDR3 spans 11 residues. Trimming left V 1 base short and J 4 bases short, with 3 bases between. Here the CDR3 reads CASSLFYEQYF. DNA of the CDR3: TGTGCCAGCAGCTTGTTTTACGAGCAGTACTTC.

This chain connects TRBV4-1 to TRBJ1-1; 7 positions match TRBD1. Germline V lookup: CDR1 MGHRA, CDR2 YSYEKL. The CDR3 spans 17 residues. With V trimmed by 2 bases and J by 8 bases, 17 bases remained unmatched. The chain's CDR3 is CASSQLPQGGVGSEAFF. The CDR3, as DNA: TGCGCCAGCAGCCAACTTCCCCAGGGGGGAGTAGGTTCGGAAGCTTTCTTT.

CDR3 DNA sequence: TGCAGCACGGACGGCCGAGACACCGGGGAGCTGTTTTTT. Translated: CSTDGRDTGELFF. V gene TRBV29-1 combines with J gene TRBJ2-2; D not certain. CDR3 size: 13 residues. Trimming took 8 bases from V and 3 from J, leaving 13 bases between them. In germline, CDR1 is SQVTM, CDR2 ANQGSEA.

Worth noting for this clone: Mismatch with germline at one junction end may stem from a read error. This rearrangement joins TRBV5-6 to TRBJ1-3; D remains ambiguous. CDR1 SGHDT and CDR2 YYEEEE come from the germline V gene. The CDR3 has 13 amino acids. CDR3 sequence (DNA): TGTGCCAGCAGCTTGACGGGTGGAGACACCATATATTTT. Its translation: CASSLTGGDTIYF.

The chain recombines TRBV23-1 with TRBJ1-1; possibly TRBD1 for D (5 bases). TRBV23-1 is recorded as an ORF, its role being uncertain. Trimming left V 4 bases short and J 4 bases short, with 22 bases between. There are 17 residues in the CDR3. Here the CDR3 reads CASSLQGRGKLSTEAFF. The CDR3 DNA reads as TGCGCCAGCAGTCTTCAGGGAAGGGGTAAGTTGAGCACTGAAGCTTTCTTT.

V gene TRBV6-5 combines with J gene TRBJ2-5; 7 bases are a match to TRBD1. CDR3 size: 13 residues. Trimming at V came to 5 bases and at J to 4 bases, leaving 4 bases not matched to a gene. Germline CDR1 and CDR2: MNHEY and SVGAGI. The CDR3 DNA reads TGTGCCAGCAGTCGGGACAGAATAGAGACCCAGTACTTC. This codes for CASSRDRIETQYF.

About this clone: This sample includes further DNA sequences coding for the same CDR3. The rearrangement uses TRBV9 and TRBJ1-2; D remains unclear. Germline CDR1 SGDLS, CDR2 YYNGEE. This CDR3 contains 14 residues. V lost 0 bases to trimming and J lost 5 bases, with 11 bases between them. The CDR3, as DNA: TGTGCCAGCAGCGTAGAGACCGGACGTTATGGCTACACCTTC. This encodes CASSVETGRYGYTF.

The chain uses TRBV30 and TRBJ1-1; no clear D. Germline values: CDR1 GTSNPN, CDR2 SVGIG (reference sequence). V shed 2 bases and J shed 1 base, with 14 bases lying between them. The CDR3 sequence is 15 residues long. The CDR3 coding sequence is TGTGCCTGGAGTCCCTCAAGGACGAAGAACACTGAAGCTTTCTTT. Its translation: CAWSPSRTKNTEAFF.

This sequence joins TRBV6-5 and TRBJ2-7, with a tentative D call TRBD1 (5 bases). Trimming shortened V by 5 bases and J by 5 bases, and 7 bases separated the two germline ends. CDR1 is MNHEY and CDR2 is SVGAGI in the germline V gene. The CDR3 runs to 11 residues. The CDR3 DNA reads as TGTGCCAGCAGTCAGGGTAACGAGCAGTACTTC. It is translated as CASSQGNEQYF.

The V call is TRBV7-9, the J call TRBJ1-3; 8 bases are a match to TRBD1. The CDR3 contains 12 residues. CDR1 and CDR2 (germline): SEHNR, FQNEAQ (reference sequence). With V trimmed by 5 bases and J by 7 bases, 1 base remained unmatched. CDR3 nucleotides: TGTGCCAGCAGCCGACAGGGGAACACCATATATTTT. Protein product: CASSRQGNTIYF.

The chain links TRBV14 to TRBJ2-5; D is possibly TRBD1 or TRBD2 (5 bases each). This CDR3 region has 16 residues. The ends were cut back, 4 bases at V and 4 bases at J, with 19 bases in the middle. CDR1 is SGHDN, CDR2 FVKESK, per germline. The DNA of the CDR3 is TGTGCCAGCAGCCCGTCAACGTGGTATGGGGGAGAGACCCAGTACTTC. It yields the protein CASSPSTWYGGETQYF.

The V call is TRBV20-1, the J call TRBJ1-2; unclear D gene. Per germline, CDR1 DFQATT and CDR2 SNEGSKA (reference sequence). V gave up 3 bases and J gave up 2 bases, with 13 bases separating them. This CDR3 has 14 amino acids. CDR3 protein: CSASSLSVNYGYTF. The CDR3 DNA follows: TGCAGTGCTAGTAGTCTTTCAGTGAACTATGGCTACACCTTC.

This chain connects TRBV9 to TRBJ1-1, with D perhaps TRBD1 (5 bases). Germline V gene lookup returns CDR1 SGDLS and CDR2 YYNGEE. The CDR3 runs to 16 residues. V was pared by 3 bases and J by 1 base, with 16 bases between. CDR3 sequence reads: CASSDWRGKANTEAFF. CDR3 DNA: TGTGCCAGCAGCGATTGGAGGGGCAAGGCGAACACTGAAGCTTTCTTT.

In nucleotides, the CDR3 is TGTGCCTGGAGTTGGTTGAACACTGAAGCTTTCTTT. Protein sequence: CAWSWLNTEAFF. The chain has TRBV30 and TRBJ1-1; no clear D. The CDR3 runs 12 residues. The germline gives CDR1 GTSNPN, CDR2 SVGIG (reference sequence). V gave up 2 bases and J gave up 0 bases, with 4 bases separating them.

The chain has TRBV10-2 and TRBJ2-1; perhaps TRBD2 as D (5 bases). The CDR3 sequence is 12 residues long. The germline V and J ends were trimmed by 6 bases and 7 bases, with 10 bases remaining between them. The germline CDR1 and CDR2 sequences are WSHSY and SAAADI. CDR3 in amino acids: CASSSGINEQFF. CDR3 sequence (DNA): TGCGCCAGCAGCTCGGGAATAAATGAGCAGTTCTTC.

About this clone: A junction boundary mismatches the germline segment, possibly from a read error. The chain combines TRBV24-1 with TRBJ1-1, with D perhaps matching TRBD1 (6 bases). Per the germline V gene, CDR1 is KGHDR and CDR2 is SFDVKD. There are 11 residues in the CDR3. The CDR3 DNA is TGTGCCACCAGTGATTTGGGGGGGCTAATCTTT. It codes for CATSDLGGLIF.

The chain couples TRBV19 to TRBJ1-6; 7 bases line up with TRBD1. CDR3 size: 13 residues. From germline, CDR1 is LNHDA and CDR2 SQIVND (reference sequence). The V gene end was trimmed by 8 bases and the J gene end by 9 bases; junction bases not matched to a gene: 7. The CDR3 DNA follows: TGTGCCAGTGGACAGGACTTCAGTTCACCCCTCCACTTT. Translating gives CASGQDFSSPLHF.

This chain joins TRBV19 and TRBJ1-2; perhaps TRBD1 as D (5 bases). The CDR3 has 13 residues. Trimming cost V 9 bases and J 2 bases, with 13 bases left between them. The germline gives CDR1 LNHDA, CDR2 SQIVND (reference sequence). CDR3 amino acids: CASRDSRNYGYTF. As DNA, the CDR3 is TGTGCCAGCCGGGACTCTAGGAACTATGGCTACACCTTC.

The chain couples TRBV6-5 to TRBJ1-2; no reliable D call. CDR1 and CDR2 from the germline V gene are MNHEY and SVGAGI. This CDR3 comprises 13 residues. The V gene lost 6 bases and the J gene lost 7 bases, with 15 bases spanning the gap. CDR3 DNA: TGTGCCAGCAGGCCGCCTCGGAATAGTGGCTACACCTTC. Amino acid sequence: CASRPPRNSGYTF.

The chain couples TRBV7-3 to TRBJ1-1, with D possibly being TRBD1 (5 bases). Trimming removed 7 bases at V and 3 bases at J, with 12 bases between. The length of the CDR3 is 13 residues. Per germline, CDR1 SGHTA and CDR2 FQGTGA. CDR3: CASTRGRDTEAFF. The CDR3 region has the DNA TGTGCCAGCACCCGAGGCAGGGACACTGAAGCTTTCTTT.

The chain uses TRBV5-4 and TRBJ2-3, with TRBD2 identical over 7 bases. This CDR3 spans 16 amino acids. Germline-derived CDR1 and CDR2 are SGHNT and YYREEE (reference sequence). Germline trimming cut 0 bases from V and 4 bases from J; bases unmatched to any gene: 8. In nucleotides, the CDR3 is TGTGCCAGCAGCTTGGGGCGCGGGAGTCGGTCAGATACGCAGTATTTT. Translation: CASSLGRGSRSDTQYF.

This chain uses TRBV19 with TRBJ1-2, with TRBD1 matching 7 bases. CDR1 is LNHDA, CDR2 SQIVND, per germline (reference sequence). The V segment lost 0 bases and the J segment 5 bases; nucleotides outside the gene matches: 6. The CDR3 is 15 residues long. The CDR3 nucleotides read TGTGCCAGTAGTATAGATCTGGCCAGGGGGTATGGCTACACCTTC. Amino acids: CASSIDLARGYGYTF.

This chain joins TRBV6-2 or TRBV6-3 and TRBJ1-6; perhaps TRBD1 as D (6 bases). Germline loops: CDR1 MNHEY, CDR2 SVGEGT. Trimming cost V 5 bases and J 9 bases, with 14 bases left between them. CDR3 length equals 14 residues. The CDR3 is CASSLTGTISPLHF. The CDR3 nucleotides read TGTGCCAGCAGTCTTACAGGGACCATTTCACCCCTCCACTTT.

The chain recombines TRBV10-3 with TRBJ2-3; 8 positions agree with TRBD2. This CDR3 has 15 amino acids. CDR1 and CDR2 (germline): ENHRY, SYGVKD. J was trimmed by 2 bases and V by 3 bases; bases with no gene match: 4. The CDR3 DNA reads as TGTGCCATCAGTGACTCGCGGGGGGTCACAGATACGCAGTATTTT. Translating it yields CAISDSRGVTDTQYF.